This T cell receptor (beta chain) was found in a study of blood T cell repertoires in COVID-19. Across the study: Samples taken during acute and convalescent COVID-19 were collected in the United States, Italy and Spain.

Measured with immunoSEQ multiplex PCR; TCRdb has only the in-frame clones, and not every one. The repertoire holds around 160,000 clones, with 70% to 90% as singletons. Germline V gene lookup returns CDR1 DFQATT and CDR2 SNEGSKA (reference sequence). This CDR3 contains 16 residues. Trimming took 3 bases from V and 3 from J; bases not matched to a gene: 10. The specimen sequenced was peripheral blood. The chain couples TRBV20-1 to TRBJ2-2; 7 bases map to TRBD1. The TCR originated in a woman aged 55-69 years with COVID-19, enrolled during active disease. The CDR3 loop is CSASPGQMMDTGELFF. CDR3 DNA: TGCAGTGCTAGTCCGGGACAGATGATGGACACCGGGGAGCTGTTTTTT.